This T cell receptor beta chain was recovered during a study of CD8 T cells in Susac syndrome. An amount of RNA that ranged from 0.5 to 1 ug was reverse transcribed with random hexamers. Multiplex PCR with immunoSEQ amplified the TCR beta CDR3 across 54 Vbeta and 13 Jbeta. Each CDR3 protein is one row after TCRdb ran MiXCR on the immunoSEQ multiplex PCR reads. The sample records fewer than 250,000 distinct CDR3 sequences, about 93% being singletons. This CDR3 region has 18 residues. Healthy donors served as age- and sex-matched controls. Material for sequencing was CD4+ T cells from PBMCs. The receptor's source is a human donor in good health. The chain recombines TRBV21-1 with TRBJ1-5; no DNA check was done on the table's D call, TRBD1. TRBV21-1 is a pseudogene. CDR3 loop: CASSESGTGDYSNQPQHF. CDR3 nucleotide sequence: TGTGCCAGCAGCGAAAGCGGGACAGGGGACTATAGCAATCAGCCCCAGCATTTT.